This TCR beta chain was sequenced during a study of blood T cells in healthy people across ages. Note on this clonotype: The target antigen is unknown.

With a J-beta primer mix and a sample-barcoded 5' primer, a second PCR ran about 7 to 11 cycles. From each sample, at least 2.5 million paired-end reads containing CDR3 were obtained. In TCRdb, the 5' RACE reads were re-called with MiXCR into one record per CDR3 protein. The repertoire holds just under 750,000 distinct CDR3 sequences, with 22% as singletons. General study points: Long-lived donors carried more naive CD4+ cells and greater diversity than aged donors.

Peripheral blood, roughly 9.1 milliliters per donor, was collected. Each sample provided at least 5 micrograms of extracted total RNA. The clonotype was recovered from a man in his sixties or seventies in good health. The sequenced sample was blood.

The CDR3 region has the DNA TGTGCCAGCAGTTACTCGAGGGCAGGGGGCACTGAAGCTTTCTTT. This gives the protein CASSYSRAGGTEAFF. The chain recombines TRBV6-5 with TRBJ1-1, with TRBD1 matching over 7 bases. The germline V gene encodes CDR1 MNHEY and CDR2 SVGAGI. This CDR3 region has 15 residues. Germline trimming cut 0 bases from V and 4 bases from J; bases unmatched to any gene: 5.